The 22 T cell receptor beta chains presented below share a single source sample, sequenced in a study of T cell responses to AZD1222 COVID-19 vaccine. Profiling relied on immunoSEQ multiplex PCR, and the TCRdb table lists in-frame clones only, not all of them. Seen here are tens of thousands of clones, nearly 80% observed once, and the top ten hold roughly 5.2%. Sequencing was performed on peripheral blood, taken 28 days after the second AZD1222 dose. All receptors derive from an adult who received the AZD1222 COVID-19 vaccine.

This chain connects TRBV18 to TRBJ2-3; D is uncertain. Germline loops: CDR1 KGHSH, CDR2 LQKENI. Trimming cost V 4 bases and J 2 bases, with 10 bases left between them. This CDR3 is built from 14 residues. CDR3 coding DNA: TGTGCCAGCTCACGGGATTCCCCCACAGATACGCAGTATTTT. The encoded protein is CASSRDSPTDTQYF.

The chain links TRBV27 to TRBJ1-2; perhaps TRBD1 as D (6 bases). The germline gives CDR1 MNHEY, CDR2 SMNVEV (reference sequence). V lost 5 bases and J 2 bases, leaving 12 bases between the germline ends. The length of the CDR3 is 14 residues. The CDR3 loop reads CASSHGRGNYGYTF. The CDR3 coding sequence is TGTGCCAGCAGTCACGGCAGGGGCAACTATGGCTACACCTTC.

This sequence joins TRBV2 and TRBJ2-1, with a tentative D call TRBD2 (7 bases). Trimming shortened V by 9 bases and J by 6 bases, and 15 bases separated the two germline ends. The CDR3 has 13 amino acids. Germline-derived CDR1 and CDR2 are SNHLY and FYNNEI. The DNA for the CDR3 is TGTGCCAGTGCCCCTAGGGGGGGCAATGAGCAGTTCTTC. Its translation is CASAPRGGNEQFF.

This chain connects TRBV19 to TRBJ1-2; D remains ambiguous. CDR1 is LNHDA, CDR2 SQIVND, per germline (reference sequence). Trimming stripped 5 bases from V and 5 bases from J, with 12 bases between. The CDR3 totals 13 residues. The CDR3 spells CASSSEGGYGYTF. The CDR3, as DNA: TGTGCCAGTAGTTCGGAGGGTGGATATGGCTACACCTTC.

Here the CDR3 DNA reads TGTGCCAGCAGCTTAAAGGGTAGGGGATCGATAAACTACGAGCAGTACGTC. It specifies CASSLKGRGSINYEQYV. The V call is TRBV7-8, the J call TRBJ2-7, with D possibly being TRBD1 (5 bases). CDR3 length: 17 residues. V gave up 2 bases and J gave up 3 bases, with 20 bases separating them. Germline V gene sequence: CDR1 SGHVS, CDR2 FQNEAQ.

This chain joins TRBV6-1 and TRBJ1-2; perhaps TRBD1 as D (6 bases). CDR1 MNHNS and CDR2 SASEGT come from the germline V gene. The CDR3 spans 14 residues. With 8 bases removed from V and 6 bases from J, the gap between germline ends came to 19 bases. The CDR3 DNA follows: TGTGCCAGCTCTCGCAAAGGGGGGCCCAATGGCTACACCTTC. Amino acids: CASSRKGGPNGYTF.

The chain employs TRBV5-4 and TRBJ1-1, with a tentative D call TRBD1 (5 bases). In germline, CDR1 is SGHNT, CDR2 YYREEE (reference sequence). The germline V and J ends were trimmed by 5 bases and 4 bases, with 18 bases remaining between them. The length of the CDR3 is 15 residues. The DNA of the CDR3 is TGTGCCAGCAGGCAGGACGGGGGATCAGGCACTGAAGCTTTCTTT. It is translated as CASRQDGGSGTEAFF.

The rearrangement joins TRBV19 to TRBJ1-1; D uncertain. The CDR3 spans 12 residues. Trimming shortened V by 5 bases and J by 6 bases, and 10 bases separated the two germline ends. The germline V gene encodes CDR1 LNHDA and CDR2 SQIVND (reference sequence). CDR3: CASSEGRAEAFF. The CDR3 DNA is TGTGCCAGTAGTGAGGGTAGGGCTGAAGCTTTCTTT.

This chain links TRBV19 with TRBJ2-3; D perhaps matches TRBD2 (5 bases). The CDR3 totals 14 residues. The V end lost 4 bases, the J end lost 1 base, and 9 bases lay between the germline ends. Looked up from germline, CDR1 is LNHDA and CDR2 is SQIVND (reference sequence). In nucleotides, the CDR3 is TGTGCCAGTAGTACTAGCTGGGGCACAGATACGCAGTATTTT. Amino acid sequence: CASSTSWGTDTQYF.

This clone was found a few times. V is TRBV29-1 and J is TRBJ2-1; 8 bases fit TRBD1. CDR1 is SQVTM and CDR2 is ANQGSEA in the germline V gene. Trimming removed 6 bases from V and 4 bases from J; junction bases left unmatched: 5. The CDR3 length is 13 residues. CDR3 residues: CSVRDRSYNEQFF. The CDR3 DNA sequence: TGCAGCGTCCGGGACAGGTCATACAATGAGCAGTTCTTC.

This clone came up a few times. This chain uses TRBV24-1 with TRBJ1-2, with D perhaps matching TRBD1 (5 bases). V lost 5 bases, J lost 5 bases, and 14 bases lay in between. This CDR3 is built from 14 residues. Germline values: CDR1 KGHDR, CDR2 SFDVKD. The CDR3 region is CATSGGMGRYGYTF. In DNA form, the CDR3 reads TGTGCCACCAGTGGCGGAATGGGGCGATATGGCTACACCTTC.

The chain combines TRBV6-5 with TRBJ1-2; 12 bases map to TRBD1. V dropped 2 bases and J dropped 10; count of bases not matched to a gene: 11. Germline V gene sequence: CDR1 MNHEY, CDR2 SVGAGI. The CDR3 runs 16 residues. CDR3 nucleotide sequence: TGTGCCAGCAGTTACGCCCTGGGACAGGGGGCTAACTCCTACACCTTC. It codes for CASSYALGQGANSYTF.

The gene calls are TRBV28 and TRBJ1-5; 8 bases match TRBD1. CDR1 is MDHEN and CDR2 is SYDVKM in the germline V gene. The CDR3 consists of 13 residues. V gave up 7 bases and J gave up 4 bases; unmatched junction bases: 3. The CDR3 DNA is TGTGCCAGCACCTGGGACAGGAATCAGCCCCAGCATTTT. It translates to CASTWDRNQPQHF.

The DNA of the CDR3 is TGTGCCAGCAGCTTACAGGGATACACTGAAGCTTTCTTT. This encodes CASSLQGYTEAFF. V usage is TRBV13 and J usage is TRBJ1-1; D may be TRBD1 (5 bases). CDR1 and CDR2 (germline): PRHDT, FYEKMQ (reference sequence). CDR3 length equals 13 residues. Trimming removed 2 bases from V and 3 bases from J, with 7 bases in between.

CDR3 region: CASSPNPSLEAYEQYF. The DNA for the CDR3 is TGCGCCAGCAGCCCAAACCCCTCTCTAGAAGCCTACGAGCAGTACTTC. The J gene is TRBJ2-7, the V gene TRBV4-1; D not resolved. The V end was cut by 4 bases, the J end by 2 bases, with 18 bases between. CDR1 is MGHRA, CDR2 YSYEKL, per germline. The CDR3 has 16 amino acids.

V is TRBV3-1 (or the pseudogene TRBV3-2) and J is TRBJ2-7; D is perhaps TRBD1 (6 bases). Trimming stripped 2 bases from V and 3 bases from J, with 11 bases between. CDR3 length: 14 amino acids. CDR1 is LGHDT and CDR2 is YNNKEL in the germline V gene (reference sequence). The CDR3 loop reads CASSQRNRDYEQYF. The CDR3 coding sequence is TGTGCCAGCAGCCAAAGGAACAGGGACTACGAGCAGTACTTC.

The chain couples TRBV10-3 to TRBJ1-1; D unresolved. Germline V lookup: CDR1 ENHRY, CDR2 SYGVKD. V was trimmed by 4 bases and J by 7 bases, leaving 13 bases between them. This CDR3 comprises 13 residues. The CDR3 sequence is CAISVVIGDEAFF. The CDR3 region has the DNA TGTGCCATCAGTGTCGTTATCGGCGATGAAGCTTTCTTT.

The rearrangement links TRBV12-3 or TRBV12-4 to TRBJ2-3, with D unclear. The CDR3 totals 13 residues. With 1 base removed from V and 4 bases from J, the gap between germline ends came to 6 bases. In nucleotides, the CDR3 is TGTGCCAGCAGTTTAGGGAGCCCAGATACGCAGTATTTT. It encodes CASSLGSPDTQYF.

The chain recombines TRBV12-2 with TRBJ1-2; the DNA was not used to check the table's D call, TRBD1. TRBV12-2 is an annotated pseudogene. The CDR3 totals 13 residues. The CDR3 bases are TGTGCAAGTCGCCAACAGGGGGCGGATGGCTACACCTTC. As protein: CASRQQGADGYTF.

This clone has a handful of counts. The CDR3 DNA is TGTGCCAGCAGTGCCGGGGACCGGGGCTACACCTTC. Its protein is CASSAGDRGYTF. This chain uses TRBV12-3 or TRBV12-4 with TRBJ1-2; possibly TRBD1 for D (5 bases). V was trimmed by 5 bases and J by 8 bases, leaving 12 bases between them. This CDR3 comprises 12 residues.

The chain joins TRBV30 to TRBJ2-7; tentative D call: TRBD1 (6 bases). CDR1 and CDR2 from the germline V gene are GTSNPN and SVGIG (reference sequence). This CDR3 is 13 amino acids long. Between the trimmed V and J ends, which lost 8 bases and 7 bases, there was a span of 21 bases. CDR3 nucleotide sequence: TGTGCCGGGGCACGGCAGGGGATTGATGAGCAGTACTTC. This encodes CAGARQGIDEQYF.

The chain links TRBV6-2 or TRBV6-3 to TRBJ2-1, with TRBD2 matching over 7 bases. CDR1 and CDR2 (germline): MNHEY, SVGEGT. This CDR3 has 16 amino acids. Trimming cost V 6 bases and J 0 bases; bases outside gene matches: 8. The CDR3 loop is CASSRAGVRSYNEQFF. CDR3 DNA: TGTGCCAGCAGCCGGGCGGGGGTCCGCTCCTACAATGAGCAGTTCTTC.